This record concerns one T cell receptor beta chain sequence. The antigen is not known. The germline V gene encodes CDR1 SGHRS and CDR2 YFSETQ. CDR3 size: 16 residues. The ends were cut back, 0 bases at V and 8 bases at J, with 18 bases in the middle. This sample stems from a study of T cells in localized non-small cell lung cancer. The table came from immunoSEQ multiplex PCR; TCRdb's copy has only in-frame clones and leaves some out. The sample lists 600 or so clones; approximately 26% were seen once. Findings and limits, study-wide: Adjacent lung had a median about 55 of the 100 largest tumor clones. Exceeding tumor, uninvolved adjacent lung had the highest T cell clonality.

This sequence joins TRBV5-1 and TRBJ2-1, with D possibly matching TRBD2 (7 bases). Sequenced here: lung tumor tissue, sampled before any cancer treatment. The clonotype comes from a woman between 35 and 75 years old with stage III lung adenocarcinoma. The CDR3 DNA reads TGCGCCAGCAGCTTGGAATATGGCGGGGGCTATGATGAGCAGTTCTTC. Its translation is CASSLEYGGGYDEQFF.